This TCR beta chain was recorded in a study of beta chain features in type 1 diabetes. Findings and caveats of the study: Diminished insertions and augmented deletions at VDJ junctions characterized type 1 diabetes patients.

Expressed TCRB transcripts were sequenced after all isolated RNA was converted to cDNA. Libraries were prepared by immunoSEQ multiplex PCR; TCRdb keeps only in-frame clonotypes and omits some of them. The top ten clones hold around 4% of a sample with about 240,000 clones, around 26% of them seen once. The CDR3 has 13 amino acids. The germline CDR1 and CDR2 sequences are SEHNR and FQNEAQ (reference sequence). Trimming took 3 bases from V and 6 from J; bases not matched to a gene: 5. The sample holds a few counts of this clone. Its antigen is unidentified. The J gene is TRBJ2-7, the V gene TRBV7-9, with 7 positions matching TRBD2. This TCR came from a man younger than 45 in good health. The specimen sequenced was central memory CD4+ T cells from blood. The CDR3 DNA reads TGTGCCAGCAGCTTGGCGGGAGTGAGCGAGCAGTACTTC. Amino acids: CASSLAGVSEQYF. The whole variable domain, remainder taken from reference TRBV7-9 and TRBJ2-7, is DTGVSQNPRHKITKRGQNVTFRCDPISEHNRLYWYRQTLGQGPEFLTYFQNEAQLEKSRLLSDRFSAERPKGSFSTLEIQRTEQGDSAMYLCASSLAGVSEQYFGPGTRLTVT.